Listed below are T cell receptor beta chains from one sample, sequenced in a study of CD8+ T cells in alopecia areata. Produced via immunoSEQ multiplex PCR; TCRdb's table is partial and in-frame only. The table includes 150,000 to 200,000 clones, around 71% detected once. The source material was CD4+ T cells sorted from blood, sampled at week 4, from a patient treated with tofacitinib. The receptors stem from a human donor with alopecia areata. Both conserved end residues are part of each CDR3. D genes are given only for firm matches. Clone size appears in some rows only: once, few, many, or a class for an expanded clone.

v_gene	d_gene	abundance	j_gene	CDR3aa	CDR3nt
TRBV11-2	TRBD1	NA	TRBJ2-1	CASSSYRDRGLREQFF	TGTGCCAGCAGCTCATACCGGGACAGGGGGCTCCGCGAGCAGTTCTTC
TRBV29-1	NA	NA	TRBJ2-7	CSVGKGVYYEQYF	TGCAGCGTTGGTAAAGGGGTATACTACGAGCAGTACTTC
TRBV27	TRBD2	once	TRBJ2-5	CASSLKLAGLQETQYF	TGTGCCAGCAGTTTAAAACTAGCGGGGCTTCAAGAGACCCAGTACTTC
TRBV9	NA	NA	TRBJ1-1	CASTPGVANTEAFF	TGTGCCAGCACCCCCGGGGTGGCGAACACTGAAGCTTTCTTT
TRBV11-2	TRBD2	NA	TRBJ2-3	CASSSRGSGGMFTDTQYF	TGTGCCAGCAGCTCCCGGGGTAGCGGGGGCATGTTCACAGATACGCAGTATTTT
TRBV19	NA	few	TRBJ2-2	CASSIGNTGELFF	TGTGCCAGTAGTATAGGGAACACCGGGGAGCTGTTTTTT
TRBV7-7	NA	few	TRBJ2-3	CASSQRQSDTQYF	TGTGCTAGCAGTCAAAGACAATCAGATACGCAGTATTTT
TRBV29-1	NA	NA	TRBJ1-6	CSVAQGDSPLHF	TGCAGCGTTGCCCAGGGCGATTCACCCCTCCACTTT
TRBV19	NA	NA	TRBJ1-5	CASSDAGRNQPQHF	TGTGCCAGTAGTGATGCCGGTCGCAATCAGCCCCAGCATTTT
TRBV10-3	TRBD1	few	TRBJ2-2	CAIRSGGRGSTGELFF	TGTGCCATCAGATCAGGGGGTCGAGGCTCCACCGGGGAGCTGTTTTTT
TRBV5-1	NA	NA	TRBJ1-2	CASSRDGNYGYTF	TGCGCCAGCAGCCGGGACGGTAACTATGGCTACACCTTC
TRBV19	TRBD1	NA	TRBJ2-2	CASSPQPGQPSGELFF	TGTGCCAGTAGTCCTCAGCCGGGACAGCCTAGCGGGGAGCTGTTTTTT
TRBV25-1	NA	NA	TRBJ1-1	CASSEYPNPRAFF	TGTGCCAGCAGTGAATACCCAAACCCGCGGGCTTTCTTT
TRBV2	NA	NA	TRBJ1-5	CASSQGSNQPQHF	TGTGCCAGCAGCCAGGGGAGCAATCAGCCCCAGCATTTT
TRBV5-6	NA	NA	TRBJ1-1	CASSLKVRFDTEAFF	TGTGCCAGCAGCTTGAAGGTGCGGTTTGACACTGAAGCTTTCTTT
TRBV5-1	NA	NA	TRBJ2-5	CASSLAGYQETQYF	TGCGCCAGCAGCTTAGCAGGTTACCAGGAGACCCAGTACTTC
TRBV19	NA	NA	TRBJ1-2	CASSIFRGDYGYTF	TGTGCCAGTAGTATTTTTCGAGGTGACTATGGCTACACCTTC
TRBV4-3	NA	NA	TRBJ1-5	CASSQEYRYSNQPQHF	TGCGCCAGCAGCCAAGAATACAGATATAGCAATCAGCCCCAGCATTTT
TRBV4-3	NA	once	TRBJ2-3	CASSQREGGQDTQYF	TGCGCCAGCAGCCAGCGTGAGGGGGGTCAAGATACGCAGTATTTT
TRBV9	NA	few	TRBJ1-3	CASSVAGSSGNTIYF	TGTGCCAGCAGCGTAGCAGGGAGCTCTGGAAACACCATATATTTT
TRBV5-1	TRBD1	once	TRBJ2-5	CASSPGQGRWTQYF	TGCGCCAGCAGCCCAGGACAGGGGCGGTGGACCCAGTACTTC
TRBV4-3	NA	NA	TRBJ1-6	CASAREAGSSPLHF	TGCGCCAGCGCAAGAGAGGCAGGGAGTTCACCCCTCCACTTT
TRBV29-1	NA	NA	TRBJ2-3	CSVEGRQGTDTQYF	TGCAGCGTTGAAGGTCGGCAGGGCACAGATACGCAGTATTTT
TRBV10-3	NA	few	TRBJ2-7	CAISATAYEQYF	TGTGCCATCAGCGCGACAGCCTACGAGCAGTACTTC
TRBV27	NA	NA	TRBJ2-2	CASRYLGRNTGELFF	TGTGCCAGCAGATACTTGGGCAGGAACACCGGGGAGCTGTTTTTT
TRBV6-6	NA	once	TRBJ2-2	CASSPMNTGELFF	TGTGCCAGCAGTCCGATGAACACCGGGGAGCTGTTTTTT
TRBV4-2	NA	NA	TRBJ1-2	CASSQDRRGLYGYTF	TGTGCCAGCAGCCAAGATCGTAGGGGCCTCTATGGCTACACCTTC
TRBV30	NA	NA	TRBJ1-1	CAWSPGLYAGSTEAFF	TGTGCCTGGAGCCCCGGCCTCTATGCTGGAAGCACTGAAGCTTTCTTT
TRBV12-5	NA	NA	TRBJ2-5	CASGLDSQGETQYF	TGTGCTAGTGGTTTGGACAGTCAAGGGGAGACCCAGTACTTC
TRBV5-1	NA	few	TRBJ1-2	CASSSGTASYGYTF	TGCGCCAGCAGCTCCGGGACGGCCTCCTATGGCTACACCTTC
TRBV2	NA	once	TRBJ2-7	CASSAAAYEQYF	TGTGCCAGCAGTGCCGCAGCCTACGAGCAGTACTTC
TRBV30	TRBD1	NA	TRBJ1-1	CACSRQGFSEAFF	TGTGCCTGCTCTAGACAGGGTTTTTCTGAAGCTTTCTTT
TRBV29-1	TRBD1	few	TRBJ1-2	CSVEGTGGNYGYTF	TGCAGCGTCGAAGGGACAGGTGGCAACTATGGCTACACCTTC